A single sample gave rise to the 15 T cell receptor beta chains below, sequenced in a study of cytomegalovirus exposure and HLA in healthy donors. With 60 Vbeta and 13 Jbeta primers, the PCR was carried out. Clones were read by immunoSEQ multiplex PCR, and TCRdb kept only the in-frame ones, dropping some. This table has more than 150,000 clones, 77% appearing once. The sequenced sample was PBMCs. The receptor set was obtained from a man aged 18 to 30 in good health and CMV-seronegative.

Here the CDR3 reads CASSLEQGPFNYGYTF. CDR3 coding DNA: TGTGCCAGCAGCTTGGAACAGGGGCCGTTCAACTATGGCTACACCTTC. The chain recombines TRBV5-6 with TRBJ1-2; 7 positions match TRBD1. Per the germline V gene, CDR1 is SGHDT and CDR2 is YYEEEE. The CDR3 is made up of 16 amino acids. The junction had 7 bases not matched to a gene; V was cut back by 0 bases and J by 2 bases.

This chain connects TRBV13 to TRBJ2-1; D possibly corresponds to TRBD2 (7 bases). With 1 base removed from V and 10 bases from J, the gap between germline ends came to 11 bases. The germline V gene has CDR1 PRHDT and CDR2 FYEKMQ (reference sequence). This CDR3 is 13 amino acids long. CDR3 sequence reads: CASSLDGRGEQFF. CDR3 coding DNA: TGTGCCAGCAGCTTAGATGGGAGGGGGGAGCAGTTCTTC.

The rearrangement uses TRBV7-6 and TRBJ2-1; 9 bases fit TRBD1. The germline gives CDR1 SGHVS, CDR2 FNYEAQ. With 5 bases clipped from V and 10 bases from J, the junction kept 15 bases outside the gene matches. This CDR3 has 16 amino acids. Here the CDR3 DNA reads TGTGCCAGCAGCCCCCAGACCGGGACAGGGTTGCACGAGCAGTTCTTC. Protein: CASSPQTGTGLHEQFF. Full variable domain (missing parts from reference TRBV7-6 and TRBJ2-1): GAGVSQSPRYKVTKRGQDVALRCDPISGHVSLYWYRQALGQGPEFLTYFNYEAQQDKSGLPNDRFSAERPEGSISTLTIQRTEQRDSAMYRCASSPQTGTGLHEQFFGPGTRLTVL.

The chain uses TRBV29-1 and TRBJ2-5, with 10 bases matching TRBD1. The J call may be wrong; the DNA end is better matched by TRBJ2-7. The germline gives CDR1 SQVTM, CDR2 ANQGSEA. CDR3 size: 14 residues. In nucleotides, the CDR3 is TGCAGCGTTGATTTCGGACAGGGGGGGTACGAGCAGTACTTC. This sequence encodes CSVDFGQGGYEQYF.

This clone has a handful of counts. The chain is built from TRBV6-1 and TRBJ1-6; TRBD1 matches 10 bases. The junction had 6 bases not matched to a gene; V was cut back by 6 bases and J by 7 bases. The CDR3 runs to 15 residues. Germline V lookup: CDR1 MNHNS, CDR2 SASEGT. CDR3 in amino acids: CASSDPGQGNSPLHF. Here the CDR3 DNA reads TGTGCCAGCAGCGACCCGGGACAGGGGAATTCACCCCTCCACTTT.

The rearrangement uses TRBV18 and TRBJ1-5; 8 positions match TRBD1. CDR1 and CDR2 (germline): KGHSH, LQKENI. Trimming cost V 5 bases and J 6 bases; bases outside gene matches: 9. This CDR3 contains 15 residues. The CDR3 is CASSYTQGAGQPQHF. In nucleotides, the CDR3 is TGTGCCAGCTCATACACGCAGGGGGCTGGTCAGCCCCAGCATTTT.

V is TRBV5-6 and J is TRBJ1-1, with a possible D match to TRBD1 (6 bases). Germline V lookup: CDR1 SGHDT, CDR2 YYEEEE. This CDR3 spans 16 amino acids. Trimming cost V 2 bases and J 3 bases, with 17 bases left between them. This chain's CDR3 is CASSFYTGTGHTEAFF. The CDR3 DNA reads TGTGCCAGCAGCTTCTACACAGGGACGGGGCACACTGAAGCTTTCTTT. Supplemented by reference TRBV5-6 and TRBJ1-1, the full variable domain reads DAGVTQSPTHLIKTRGQQVTLRCSPKSGHDTVSWYQQALGQGPQFIFQYYEEEERQRGNFPDRFSGHQFPNYSSELNVNALLLGDSALYLCASSFYTGTGHTEAFFGQGTRLTVV.

This rearrangement joins TRBV11-2 to TRBJ2-5, with D tentatively TRBD2 (6 bases). V lost 1 base to trimming and J lost 4 bases, with 10 bases between them. Germline-derived CDR1 and CDR2 are SGHAT and FQNNGV. The CDR3 extends over 14 amino acids. This chain's CDR3 is CASSLGGVRETQYF. CDR3 nucleotide sequence: TGTGCCAGCAGCTTAGGGGGGGTCCGAGAGACCCAGTACTTC.

This clone was seen once. The rearrangement joins TRBV6-5 to TRBJ1-2; D perhaps matches TRBD1 (5 bases). The CDR3 is 16 residues long. From germline, CDR1 is MNHEY and CDR2 SVGAGI. The ends were cut back, 2 bases at V and 3 bases at J, with 16 bases in the middle. The CDR3 region is CASSYHAGQFHYGYTF. CDR3 nucleotides: TGTGCCAGCAGTTACCACGCCGGACAATTTCACTATGGCTACACCTTC.

The chain uses TRBV19 and TRBJ1-2, with 7 bases identical to TRBD1. The CDR3 extends over 15 amino acids. Germline CDR1 LNHDA, CDR2 SQIVND (reference sequence). V was clipped by 7 bases and J by 3 bases; unmatched bases: 11. CDR3 nucleotides: TGTGCCAGTAAGGCACAGGGGATATCATACTATGGCTACACCTTC. Its protein product is CASKAQGISYYGYTF.

The chain is built from TRBV10-3 and TRBJ1-6; D perhaps matches TRBD1 (6 bases). Germline V lookup: CDR1 ENHRY, CDR2 SYGVKD. The CDR3 has 16 residues. V lost 7 bases, J lost 8 bases, and 21 bases lay in between. The CDR3 DNA reads TGTGCCATCAACCCCAACCCAGAGGACAGATATTCACCCCTCCACTTT. Encoded protein: CAINPNPEDRYSPLHF.

This clone has more than one count but fewer than ten. The chain is built from TRBV2 and TRBJ2-3, with no clear D. V lost 6 bases, J lost 4 bases, and 11 bases lay in between. Germline CDR1 and CDR2: SNHLY and FYNNEI. CDR3 length: 13 residues. This chain's CDR3 is CASRPPGPDTQYF. DNA for the CDR3: TGTGCCAGCAGGCCCCCAGGCCCAGATACGCAGTATTTT. The variable domain in full, completed from reference TRBV2 and TRBJ2-3, reads EPEVTQTPSHQVTQMGQEVILRCVPISNHLYFYWYRQILGQKVEFLVSFYNNEISEKSEIFDDQFSVERPDGSNFTLKIRSTKLEDSAMYFCASRPPGPDTQYFGPGTRLTVL.

A note on this clone: The same CDR3 arises from other DNA sequences in this sample as well. The chain joins TRBV7-9 to TRBJ1-1; no clear D. The V gene's germline CDR1 is SEHNR and CDR2 FQNEAQ (reference sequence). The V gene lost 1 base and the J gene lost 0 bases, with 3 bases spanning the gap. The CDR3 spans 13 residues. In nucleotides, the CDR3 is TGTGCCAGCAGCTTAGACTTGAACACTGAAGCTTTCTTT. Amino acids: CASSLDLNTEAFF.

CDR3: CASSTRQGAIYGEQYF. The CDR3, as DNA: TGTGCCAGCAGCACACGACAGGGGGCGATCTACGGCGAGCAGTACTTC. The gene calls are TRBV7-2 and TRBJ2-7; 10 bases match TRBD1. Losses at the gene ends were 5 bases for V and 6 bases for J; bases not matched to a gene: 13. The CDR3 totals 16 residues. Per the germline V gene, CDR1 is SGHTA and CDR2 is FQGNSA.

J is TRBJ1-1 and V is TRBV19, with TRBD1 matching over 8 bases. V gave up 6 bases and J gave up 4 bases; unmatched junction bases: 4. Germline V gene lookup returns CDR1 LNHDA and CDR2 SQIVND (reference sequence). CDR3 length: 13 residues. Written as DNA, the CDR3 is TGTGCCAGTAGCCAGGGGGCGGGCACTGAAGCTTTCTTT. It codes for CASSQGAGTEAFF.